The clone carrying this TCR beta chain was detected only a few times. The antigen remains unidentified. The entry originates in a study of T-cell memory formation after mild COVID-19. Looking at the study overall: Each donor largely had its own TCR clusters. Study-wide results and limits: Several responding clones turned up in pre-infection memory, indicating that cross-reactive memory may have taken part. CD4+ contracting clones lay mainly in CM and EM, CD8+ ones in EMRA.

Researchers used 5'RACE with constant-segment primers to make TCR alpha and TCR beta cDNA libraries that carry sample barcodes and UMIs. TCRdb used MiXCR to reprocess the 5' RACE reads, holding one entry per CDR3 protein. Among about 200,000 distinct CDR3 sequences listed, 9.5% were seen once. Trimming shortened V by 5 bases and J by 7 bases, and 17 bases separated the two germline ends. The CDR3 is made up of 14 amino acids. Germline V gene lookup returns CDR1 LGHNA and CDR2 YSLEER. Sequencing was performed on PBMCs or a T cell subset sorted from them (not recorded which). V and J are TRBV4-3 and TRBJ1-2; D perhaps matches TRBD1 (6 bases). The clonotype originates from a man aged 18 to 30 who had mild COVID-19 (a few samples of this study predate the infection). Cell type and time point are not known. In nucleotides, the CDR3 is TGCGCCAGCAGCTACAGGGTAGTTACAGCTGGCTACACCTTC. Translation gives CASSYRVVTAGYTF.